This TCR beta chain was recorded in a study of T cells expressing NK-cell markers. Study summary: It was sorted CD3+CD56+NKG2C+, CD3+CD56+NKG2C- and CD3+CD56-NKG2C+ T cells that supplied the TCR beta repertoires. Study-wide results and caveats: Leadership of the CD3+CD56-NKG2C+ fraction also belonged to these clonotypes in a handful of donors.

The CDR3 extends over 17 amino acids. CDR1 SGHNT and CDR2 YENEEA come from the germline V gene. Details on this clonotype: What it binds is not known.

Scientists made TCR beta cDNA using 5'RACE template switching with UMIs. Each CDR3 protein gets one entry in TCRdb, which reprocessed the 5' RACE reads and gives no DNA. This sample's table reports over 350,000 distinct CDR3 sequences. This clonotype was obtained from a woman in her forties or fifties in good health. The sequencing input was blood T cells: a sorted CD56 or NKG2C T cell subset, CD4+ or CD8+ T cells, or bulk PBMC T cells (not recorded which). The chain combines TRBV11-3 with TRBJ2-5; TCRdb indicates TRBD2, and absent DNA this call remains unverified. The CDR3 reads CASSSLLGLAGQETQYF.